These 18 T cell receptor beta chains originate from one sample sequenced in a study of T cell responses to AZD1222 COVID-19 vaccine. Generated by immunoSEQ multiplex PCR, the TCRdb table keeps only in-frame clones and is missing some. The sample lists 30,000 to 35,000 clones, 75% to 85% occurring once. Here the sequenced sample was peripheral blood, taken 28 days after the second AZD1222 dose. All receptors come from an adult who received the AZD1222 COVID-19 vaccine.

This chain joins TRBV11-1 and TRBJ1-3, with D hard to call. Deletions cut 0 bases from V and 2 bases from J, with 5 bases between. The CDR3 sequence is 14 residues long. The germline CDR1 and CDR2 sequences are SGHAT and FQDESV (reference sequence). The CDR3 reads CASSLAETGNTIYF. The CDR3 nucleotides are TGTGCCAGCAGCTTAGCGGAAACTGGAAACACCATATATTTT. The full variable domain, rest sourced from reference TRBV11-1 and TRBJ1-3, is EAEVAQSPRYKITEKSQAVAFWCDPISGHATLYWYRQILGQGPELLVQFQDESVVDDSQLPKDRFSAERLKGVDSTLKIQPAELGDSAMYLCASSLAETGNTIYFGEGSWLTVV.

The chain combines TRBV19 with TRBJ2-2; D may be TRBD2 (5 bases). CDR3 length: 14 amino acids. Germline V gene data show CDR1 as LNHDA and CDR2 as SQIVND (reference sequence). V was cut by 2 bases and J by 6 bases, with 10 bases left in between. The CDR3 sequence is CASSISRAAGELFF. As DNA, the CDR3 is TGTGCCAGTAGTATATCGAGGGCCGCCGGGGAGCTGTTTTTT.

The chain is built from TRBV6-2 or TRBV6-3 and TRBJ1-1; D gene ambiguous. V dropped 0 bases and J dropped 11 bases, with 10 bases sitting between them. This CDR3 contains 12 residues. Germline loops: CDR1 MNHEY, CDR2 SVGEGT. The CDR3, as DNA: TGTGCCAGCAGTTACTCTGGGTGGATGGCTTTCTTT. Protein sequence: CASSYSGWMAFF.

This sequence joins TRBV24-1 and TRBJ2-1, with 11 positions matching TRBD1. V shed 2 bases, J shed 6 bases, and the junction held 2 bases outside the gene matches. Germline assignment: CDR1 KGHDR and CDR2 SFDVKD. There are 15 residues in the CDR3. The CDR3, as DNA: TGTGCCACCAGTGATTATGGGACAGGGGGCAATGAGCAGTTCTTC. This gives the protein CATSDYGTGGNEQFF.

This CDR3 is CASSTTGQGWPIQPQHF. DNA of the CDR3: TGTGCCAGCTCCACCACGGGACAGGGATGGCCAATTCAGCCCCAGCATTTT. The gene calls are TRBV18 and TRBJ1-5; TRBD1 matches 9 bases. This CDR3 comprises 17 residues. Germline loops: CDR1 KGHSH, CDR2 LQKENI. V was clipped by 6 bases and J by 6 bases; unmatched bases: 15.

CDR3 protein: CASRAQGGSSYNSPLHF. CDR3 bases: TGTGCCAGCAGAGCCCAGGGAGGGAGCTCCTATAATTCACCCCTCCACTTT. The rearrangement uses TRBV25-1 and TRBJ1-6; D might be TRBD1 (5 bases). CDR1 MGHDK and CDR2 SYGVNS come from the germline V gene. The CDR3 loop spans 17 amino acids. V was pared by 6 bases and J by 0 bases, with 15 bases between. Full variable domain (rest looked up from reference TRBV25-1 and TRBJ1-6): EADIYQTPRYLVIGTGKKITLECSQTMGHDKMYWYQQDPGMELHLIHYSYGVNSTEKGDLSSESTVSRIRTEHFPLTLESARPSHTSQYLCASRAQGGSSYNSPLHFGNGTRLTVT.

The V gene is TRBV18, the J gene TRBJ2-7; 9 bases line up with TRBD1. CDR3 size: 14 residues. The V and J ends lost 2 bases and 4 bases, in that order; junction bases with no gene match: 3. CDR1 and CDR2 (germline): KGHSH, LQKENI. The CDR3 is CASSPNRGQYEQYF. The CDR3 DNA is TGTGCCAGCTCACCAAACAGGGGGCAGTACGAGCAGTACTTC.

The V and J genes are TRBV6-1 and TRBJ2-1; 11 bases fit TRBD2. J lost 7 bases, V lost 0 bases, and 2 bases had no gene match. The CDR3 covers 15 residues. CDR1 MNHNS and CDR2 SASEGT come from the germline V gene. CDR3 loop: CASSEASGRGNEQFF. The CDR3, as DNA: TGTGCCAGCAGTGAAGCTAGCGGGAGGGGTAATGAGCAGTTCTTC.

This clone has a handful of counts. The chain carries TRBV7-2 and TRBJ2-7; the D is unclear. The germline V and J ends were trimmed by 1 base and 0 bases, with 10 bases remaining between them. This CDR3 contains 15 residues. Germline assignment: CDR1 SGHTA and CDR2 FQGNSA. The CDR3 nucleotides read TGTGCCAGCAGCTTAGAGGGCGGCCGCTCCTACGAGCAGTACGTC. Its protein is CASSLEGGRSYEQYV.

V gene TRBV5-6 combines with J gene TRBJ2-7; perhaps TRBD1 as D (6 bases). V lost 3 bases, J lost 9 bases, and 13 bases lay in between. CDR1 and CDR2 from the germline V gene are SGHDT and YYEEEE. The CDR3 runs 12 residues. CDR3 sequence reads: CASSWNRVGQYF. CDR3 DNA sequence: TGTGCCAGCAGCTGGAACAGGGTCGGGCAGTACTTC.

The genes are TRBV19 and TRBJ1-2, with D perhaps matching TRBD1 (6 bases). V lost 5 bases, J lost 2 bases, and 12 bases lay in between. Germline V CDR1 and CDR2: LNHDA, SQIVND (reference sequence). CDR3 length equals 14 residues. The CDR3 nucleotides are TGTGCCAGTAGTGTGGACAGACTCAACTATGGCTACACCTTC. Its protein is CASSVDRLNYGYTF.

The chain carries TRBV19 and TRBJ1-1, with 10 bases aligning to TRBD1. J was trimmed by 4 bases and V by 5 bases; bases with no gene match: 7. The CDR3 is made up of 15 amino acids. CDR1 is LNHDA, CDR2 SQIVND, per germline (reference sequence). CDR3 residues: CASSWDRGVGTEAFF. DNA of the CDR3: TGTGCCAGTAGTTGGGACAGGGGTGTAGGCACTGAAGCTTTCTTT.

V gene TRBV20-1 combines with J gene TRBJ2-1; no reliable D call. CDR3 length: 11 amino acids. The V end lost 6 bases, the J end lost 6 bases, and 9 bases lay between the germline ends. Per the germline V gene, CDR1 is DFQATT and CDR2 is SNEGSKA (reference sequence). The CDR3 is CSARLGNEQFF. CDR3 DNA: TGCAGTGCACGACTGGGCAATGAGCAGTTCTTC.

The V gene is TRBV7-8, the J gene TRBJ2-6; D remains ambiguous. Germline V gene lookup returns CDR1 SGHVS and CDR2 FQNEAQ. This CDR3 region has 16 residues. V dropped 5 bases and J dropped 2 bases, with 13 bases sitting between them. Written as DNA, the CDR3 is TGTGCCAGCAGCCCGAGGCGTTTTGCTGGGGCCAACGTCCTGACTTTC. Residues: CASSPRRFAGANVLTF.

This clone was picked up one time. This chain connects TRBV7-2 to TRBJ2-1; D remains unclear. The CDR3 loop spans 11 amino acids. Germline assignment: CDR1 SGHTA and CDR2 FQGNSA. Trimming left V 1 base short and J 9 bases short, with 4 bases between. The CDR3 sequence is CASSLDTEQFF. CDR3 nucleotides: TGTGCCAGCAGCTTAGACACTGAGCAGTTCTTC.

This sequence joins TRBV5-1 and TRBJ2-7, with 11 bases that match TRBD1. Looked up from germline, CDR1 is SGHRS and CDR2 is YFSETQ. The V and J ends lost 4 bases and 10 bases, in that order; junction bases with no gene match: 16. CDR3 length equals 16 residues. The CDR3 DNA reads TGCGCCAGCAGCATTGCCGGGACAGGGGGTTTTCCGGAACAGTACTTC. Protein sequence: CASSIAGTGGFPEQYF.

This clone was observed a single time. This chain uses TRBV7-9 with TRBJ1-2, with D unclear. CDR1 SEHNR and CDR2 FQNEAQ come from the germline V gene (reference sequence). The CDR3 has 13 residues. V lost 6 bases and J 8 bases, leaving 16 bases between the germline ends. As DNA, the CDR3 is TGTGCCAGCAGTCTCCCGATCCGGTCGGGCTACACCTTC. It translates to CASSLPIRSGYTF.

The chain employs TRBV6-5 and TRBJ2-5; TRBD2 aligns across 9 bases. This CDR3 has 15 amino acids. Germline V CDR1 and CDR2: MNHEY, SVGAGI. V dropped 4 bases and J dropped 1; count of bases not matched to a gene: 4. The CDR3 DNA follows: TGTGCCAGCAGTTTAGCGGGAGCGTCCCAAGAGACCCAGTACTTC. Its protein is CASSLAGASQETQYF.